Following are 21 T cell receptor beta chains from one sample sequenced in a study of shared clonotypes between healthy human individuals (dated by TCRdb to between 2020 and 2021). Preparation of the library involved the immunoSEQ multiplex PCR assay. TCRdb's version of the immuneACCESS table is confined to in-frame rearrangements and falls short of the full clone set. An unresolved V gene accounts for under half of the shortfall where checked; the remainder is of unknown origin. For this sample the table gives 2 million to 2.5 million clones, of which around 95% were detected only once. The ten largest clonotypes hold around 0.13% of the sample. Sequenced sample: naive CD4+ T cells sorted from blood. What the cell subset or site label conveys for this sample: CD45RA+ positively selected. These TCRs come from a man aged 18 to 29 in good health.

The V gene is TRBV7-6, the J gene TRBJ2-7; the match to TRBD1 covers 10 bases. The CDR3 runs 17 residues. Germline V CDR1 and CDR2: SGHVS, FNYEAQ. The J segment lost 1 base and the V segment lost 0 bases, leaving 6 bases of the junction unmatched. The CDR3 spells CASSLAGQGKGSYEQYF. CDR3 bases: TGTGCCAGCAGCTTAGCGGGACAGGGGAAGGGGTCCTACGAGCAGTACTTC.

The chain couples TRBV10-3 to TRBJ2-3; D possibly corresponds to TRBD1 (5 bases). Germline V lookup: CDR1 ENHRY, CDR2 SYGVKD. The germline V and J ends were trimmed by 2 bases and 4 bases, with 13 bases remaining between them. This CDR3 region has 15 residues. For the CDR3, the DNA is TGTGCCATCAGTGAGGGTCCTAGGGGCGCAGATACGCAGTATTTT. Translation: CAISEGPRGADTQYF.

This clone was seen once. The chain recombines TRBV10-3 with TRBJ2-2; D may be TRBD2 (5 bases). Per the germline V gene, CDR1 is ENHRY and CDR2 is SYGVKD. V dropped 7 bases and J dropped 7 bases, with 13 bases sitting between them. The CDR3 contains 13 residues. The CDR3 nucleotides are TGTGCCATCATACGGGAAATTGGCGGGGAGCTGTTTTTT. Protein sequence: CAIIREIGGELFF.

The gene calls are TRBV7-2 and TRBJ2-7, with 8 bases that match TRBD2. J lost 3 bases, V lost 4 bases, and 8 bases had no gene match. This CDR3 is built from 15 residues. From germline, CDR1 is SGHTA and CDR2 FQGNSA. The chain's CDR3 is CASSSPGLGLYEQYF. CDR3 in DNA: TGTGCCAGCAGCTCCCCGGGACTAGGGCTCTACGAGCAGTACTTC.

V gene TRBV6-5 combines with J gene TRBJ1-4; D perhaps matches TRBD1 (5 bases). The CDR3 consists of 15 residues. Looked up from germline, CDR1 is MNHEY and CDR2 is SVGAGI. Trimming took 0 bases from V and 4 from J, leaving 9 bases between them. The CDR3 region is CASSYSGGINEKLFF. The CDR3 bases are TGTGCCAGCAGTTACTCGGGGGGGATTAATGAAAAACTGTTTTTT.

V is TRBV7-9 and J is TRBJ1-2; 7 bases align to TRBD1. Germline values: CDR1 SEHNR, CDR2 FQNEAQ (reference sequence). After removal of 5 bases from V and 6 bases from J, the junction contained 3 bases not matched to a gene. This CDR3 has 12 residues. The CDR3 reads CASSPGGNGYTF. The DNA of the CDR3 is TGTGCCAGCAGCCCAGGGGGTAATGGCTACACCTTC.

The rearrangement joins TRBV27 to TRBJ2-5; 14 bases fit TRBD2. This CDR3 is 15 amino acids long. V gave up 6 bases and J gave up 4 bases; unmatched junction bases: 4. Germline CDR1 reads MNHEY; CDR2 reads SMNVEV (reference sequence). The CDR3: CASRVGTSGRETQYF. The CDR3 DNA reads TGTGCCAGCAGGGTCGGGACTAGCGGGAGAGAGACCCAGTACTTC.

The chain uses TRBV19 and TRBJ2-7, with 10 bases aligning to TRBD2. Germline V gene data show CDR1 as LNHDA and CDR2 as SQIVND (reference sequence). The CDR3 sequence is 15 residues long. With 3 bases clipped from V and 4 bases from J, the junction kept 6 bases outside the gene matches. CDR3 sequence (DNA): TGTGCCAGTAGTATGGCCGGGACTAGCGAATACGAGCAGTACTTC. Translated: CASSMAGTSEYEQYF.

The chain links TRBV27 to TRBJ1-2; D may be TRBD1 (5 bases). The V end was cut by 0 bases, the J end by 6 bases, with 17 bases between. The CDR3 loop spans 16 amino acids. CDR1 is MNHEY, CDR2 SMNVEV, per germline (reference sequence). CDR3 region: CASSLSGQGSKHGYTF. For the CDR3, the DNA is TGTGCCAGCAGTTTATCGGGGCAAGGGAGTAAGCATGGCTACACCTTC.

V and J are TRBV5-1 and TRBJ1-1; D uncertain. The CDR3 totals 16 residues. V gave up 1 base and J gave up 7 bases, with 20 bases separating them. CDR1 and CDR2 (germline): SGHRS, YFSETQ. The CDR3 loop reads CASSLQAGSGMIEAFF. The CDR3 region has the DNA TGCGCCAGCAGCTTGCAAGCGGGTAGTGGGATGATTGAAGCTTTCTTT.

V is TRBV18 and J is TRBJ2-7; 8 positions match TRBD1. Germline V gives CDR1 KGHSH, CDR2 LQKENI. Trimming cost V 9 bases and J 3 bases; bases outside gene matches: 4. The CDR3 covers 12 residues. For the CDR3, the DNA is TGTGCCAGTCGAACAGGGGGCTACGAGCAGTACTTC. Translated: CASRTGGYEQYF.

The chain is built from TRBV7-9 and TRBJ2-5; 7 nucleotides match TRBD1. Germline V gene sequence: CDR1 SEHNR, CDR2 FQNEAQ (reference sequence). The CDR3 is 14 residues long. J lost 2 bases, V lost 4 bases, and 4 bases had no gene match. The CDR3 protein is CASSSGTAQETQYF. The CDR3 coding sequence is TGTGCCAGCAGCTCGGGGACAGCTCAAGAGACCCAGTACTTC.

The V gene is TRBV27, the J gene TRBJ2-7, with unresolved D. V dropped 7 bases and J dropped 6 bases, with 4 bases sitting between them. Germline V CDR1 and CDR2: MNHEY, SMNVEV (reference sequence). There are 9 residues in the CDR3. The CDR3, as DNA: TGTGCCAGCAACGTCGAGCAGTACTTC. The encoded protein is CASNVEQYF.

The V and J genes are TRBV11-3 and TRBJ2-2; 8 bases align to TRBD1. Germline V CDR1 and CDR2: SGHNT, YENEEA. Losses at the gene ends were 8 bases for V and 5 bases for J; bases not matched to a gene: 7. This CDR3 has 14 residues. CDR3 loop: CASARDRGTGELFF. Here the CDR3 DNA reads TGTGCCAGCGCCCGAGACAGGGGAACCGGGGAGCTGTTTTTT.

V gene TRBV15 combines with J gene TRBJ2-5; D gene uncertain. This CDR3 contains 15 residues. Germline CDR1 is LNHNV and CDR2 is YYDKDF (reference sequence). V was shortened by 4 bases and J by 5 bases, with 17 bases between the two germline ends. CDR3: CATSTPALFGETQYF. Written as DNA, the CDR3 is TGTGCCACCAGCACGCCGGCACTATTCGGCGAGACCCAGTACTTC.

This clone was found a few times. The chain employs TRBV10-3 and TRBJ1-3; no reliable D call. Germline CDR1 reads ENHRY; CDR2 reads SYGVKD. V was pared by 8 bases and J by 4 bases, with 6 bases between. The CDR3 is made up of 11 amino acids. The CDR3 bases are TGTGCCATCTCTCGGGGAAACACCATATATTTT. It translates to CAISRGNTIYF.

The DNA of the CDR3 is TGTGCCAGCAGCGTAGGTGACCGTAAGTTGGAGACCCAGTACTTC. This codes for CASSVGDRKLETQYF. The chain uses TRBV9 and TRBJ2-5; D not resolved. The CDR3 extends over 15 amino acids. Germline assignment: CDR1 SGDLS and CDR2 YYNGEE. With 0 bases removed from V and 5 bases from J, the gap between germline ends came to 14 bases.

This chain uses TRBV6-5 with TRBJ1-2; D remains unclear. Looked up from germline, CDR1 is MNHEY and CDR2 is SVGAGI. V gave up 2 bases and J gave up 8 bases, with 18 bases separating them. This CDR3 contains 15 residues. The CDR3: CASSYGRLSSSGYTF. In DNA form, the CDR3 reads TGTGCCAGCAGTTACGGGCGGTTGTCTTCGTCCGGCTACACCTTC.

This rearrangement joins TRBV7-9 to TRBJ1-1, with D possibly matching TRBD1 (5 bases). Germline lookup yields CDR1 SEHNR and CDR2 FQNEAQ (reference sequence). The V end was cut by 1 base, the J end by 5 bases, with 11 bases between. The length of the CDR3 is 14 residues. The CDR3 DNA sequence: TGTGCCAGCAGCTTAGGGGGCGCGGGAACTGAAGCTTTCTTT. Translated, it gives CASSLGGAGTEAFF.

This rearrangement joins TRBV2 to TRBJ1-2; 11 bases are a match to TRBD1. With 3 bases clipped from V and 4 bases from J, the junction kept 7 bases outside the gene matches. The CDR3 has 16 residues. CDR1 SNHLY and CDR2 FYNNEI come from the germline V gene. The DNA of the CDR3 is TGTGCCAGCAGTGACACCAACGGACAGGGGGCCTATGGCTACACCTTC. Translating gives CASSDTNGQGAYGYTF.

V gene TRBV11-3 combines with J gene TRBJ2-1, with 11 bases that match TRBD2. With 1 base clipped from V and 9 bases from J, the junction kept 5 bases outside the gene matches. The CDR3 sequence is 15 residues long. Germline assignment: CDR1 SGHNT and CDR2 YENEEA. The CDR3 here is CASSLALAGGGEQFF. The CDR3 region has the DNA TGTGCCAGCAGCTTAGCTCTAGCGGGAGGCGGTGAGCAGTTCTTC.